The table lists the clone carrying this T cell receptor beta chain with many counts. What was amplified from RNA transcripts were TCR beta CDR3 regions. Researchers ran a first-round RT-PCR on the TCR CDR3 using the HTBI primer set. TCRdb reprocessed the multiplex PCR reads with MiXCR, giving one entry per CDR3 protein. This table holds approximately 370,000 distinct CDR3 sequences, 15% found once. These data come from a study of T cells in Graves' hyperthyroidism and ophthalmopathy. This CDR3 comprises 14 residues. The germline V and J ends were trimmed by 3 bases and 11 bases, with 22 bases remaining between them. In germline, CDR1 is DFQATT, CDR2 SNEGSKA (reference sequence).

This TCR was recovered from a woman aged 25 to 45 with Graves' hyperthyroidism. Sequenced material: blood. The chain combines TRBV20-1 with TRBJ1-1; the D is unclear. CDR3 bases: TGCAGTGCTAGTGACCGCCCCGGAGTATCTGGGGCTTTCTTT. Protein: CSASDRPGVSGAFF.